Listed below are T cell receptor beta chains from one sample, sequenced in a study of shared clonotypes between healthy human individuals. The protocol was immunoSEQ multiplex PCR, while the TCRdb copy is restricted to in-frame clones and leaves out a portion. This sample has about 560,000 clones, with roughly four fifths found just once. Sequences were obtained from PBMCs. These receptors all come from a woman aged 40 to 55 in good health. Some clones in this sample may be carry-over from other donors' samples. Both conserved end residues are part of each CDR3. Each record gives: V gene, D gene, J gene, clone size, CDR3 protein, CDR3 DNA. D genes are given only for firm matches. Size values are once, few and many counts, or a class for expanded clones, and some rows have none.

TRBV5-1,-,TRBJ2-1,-,CASSLEGGPYNEQFF,TGCGCCAGCAGCTTGGAGGGAGGACCCTACAATGAGCAGTTCTTC
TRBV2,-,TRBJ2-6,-,CASSEGRAGANVLTF,TGTGCCAGCAGTGAAGGAAGGGCTGGGGCCAACGTCCTGACTTTC
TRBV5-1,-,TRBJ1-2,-,CASSDLSTTRRYGYTF,TGCGCCAGCAGCGACCTAAGCACCACTCGCCGCTATGGCTACACCTTC
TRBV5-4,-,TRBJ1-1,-,CASSSPGAMNTEAFF,TGTGCCAGCAGCTCCCCGGGAGCCATGAACACTGAAGCTTTCTTT
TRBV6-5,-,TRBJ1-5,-,CASRSGTENQPQHF,TGTGCCAGCAGGTCAGGGACGGAGAATCAGCCCCAGCATTTT
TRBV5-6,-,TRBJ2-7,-,CASSIGTYEQYF,TGTGCCAGCAGCATTGGGACCTACGAGCAGTACTTC
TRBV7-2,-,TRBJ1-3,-,CAGSLAREAGNTIYF,TGTGCCGGCAGCCTCGCCCGGGAGGCCGGAAACACCATATATTTT
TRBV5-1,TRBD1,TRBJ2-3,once,CASSGDRDADTQYF,TGCGCCAGCAGTGGGGACAGGGATGCAGATACGCAGTATTTT
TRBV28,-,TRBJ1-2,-,CASSLQGYGYTF,TGTGCCAGCAGTCTCCAGGGCTATGGCTACACCTTC
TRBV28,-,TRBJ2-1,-,CASSPSSYNEQFF,TGTGCCAGCAGTCCTAGCTCCTACAATGAGCAGTTCTTC
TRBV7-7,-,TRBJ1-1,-,CASAMDSNTEAFF,TGTGCTAGCGCGATGGACAGCAACACTGAAGCTTTCTTT